Reported below is one T cell receptor (beta chain). This record belongs to a study of blood T cell repertoires in COVID-19. Study in general: Collection of acute and convalescent COVID-19 samples took place in the United States, Italy and Spain. The analysed material was cDNA or gDNA that came from T cells, B-cell-depleted T cells, or PBMCs.

As processed by the authors: Amplification with reference gene primers provided the estimates of nucleated cell counts. The method was immunoSEQ multiplex PCR; TCRdb's version includes in-frame clones alone and lacks a portion of them. V, J and clone size are taken as reported in that table, and D and trimming were inferred from the DNA itself. The sample has about 80,000 clones, about four fifths seen once; the top ten hold 15% to 20%. Per the germline V gene, CDR1 is PRHDT and CDR2 is FYEKMQ (reference sequence). CDR3 size: 15 residues. V was clipped by 5 bases and J by 3 bases; unmatched bases: 6.

The clonotype originates from a human donor in a cohort sampled during active COVID-19. The material sequenced was peripheral blood. The chain joins TRBV13 to TRBJ2-7; TRBD1 matches at 11 bases. CDR3 region: CASSVDRGRLYEQYF. The DNA of the CDR3 is TGTGCCAGCAGCGTGGACAGGGGGCGACTCTACGAGCAGTACTTC.